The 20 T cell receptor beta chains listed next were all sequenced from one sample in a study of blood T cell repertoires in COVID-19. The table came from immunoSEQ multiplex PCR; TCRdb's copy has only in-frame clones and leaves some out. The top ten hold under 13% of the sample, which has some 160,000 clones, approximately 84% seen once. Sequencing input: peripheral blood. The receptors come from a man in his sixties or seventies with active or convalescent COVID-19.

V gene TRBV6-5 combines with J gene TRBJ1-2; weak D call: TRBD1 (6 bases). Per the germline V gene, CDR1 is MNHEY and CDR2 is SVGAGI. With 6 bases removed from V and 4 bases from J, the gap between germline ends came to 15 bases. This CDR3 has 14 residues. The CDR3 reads CASRGGGGFYGYTF. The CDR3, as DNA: TGTGCCAGCAGAGGGGGGGGCGGATTCTATGGCTACACCTTC.

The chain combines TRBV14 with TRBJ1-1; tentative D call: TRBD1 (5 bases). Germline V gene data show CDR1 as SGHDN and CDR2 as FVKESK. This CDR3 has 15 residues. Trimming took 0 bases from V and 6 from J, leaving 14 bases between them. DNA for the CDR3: TGTGCCAGCAGCCAAGACAGGGTGAGGAGTGCTGAAGCTTTCTTT. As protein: CASSQDRVRSAEAFF.

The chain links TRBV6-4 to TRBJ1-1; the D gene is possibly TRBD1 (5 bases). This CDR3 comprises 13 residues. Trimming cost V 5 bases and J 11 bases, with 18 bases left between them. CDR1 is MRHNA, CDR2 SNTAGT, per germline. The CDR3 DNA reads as TGTGCCAGCAGTTCGGGACGGACGGGGGTTGCTTTCTTT. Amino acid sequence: CASSSGRTGVAFF.

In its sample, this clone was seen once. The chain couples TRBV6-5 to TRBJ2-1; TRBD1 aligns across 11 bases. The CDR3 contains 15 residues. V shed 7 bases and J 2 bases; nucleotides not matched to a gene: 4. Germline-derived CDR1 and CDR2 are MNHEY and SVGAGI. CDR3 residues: CASTRTGGPYNEQFF. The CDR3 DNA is TGTGCCAGCACCAGGACAGGGGGCCCCTACAATGAGCAGTTCTTC.

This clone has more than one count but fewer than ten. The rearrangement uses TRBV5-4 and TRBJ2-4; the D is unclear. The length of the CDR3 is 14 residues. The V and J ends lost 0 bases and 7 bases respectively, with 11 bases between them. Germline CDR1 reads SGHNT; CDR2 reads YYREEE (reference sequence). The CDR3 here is CASSLVGSQNIQYF. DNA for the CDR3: TGTGCCAGCAGCTTGGTCGGGTCCCAGAACATTCAGTACTTC.

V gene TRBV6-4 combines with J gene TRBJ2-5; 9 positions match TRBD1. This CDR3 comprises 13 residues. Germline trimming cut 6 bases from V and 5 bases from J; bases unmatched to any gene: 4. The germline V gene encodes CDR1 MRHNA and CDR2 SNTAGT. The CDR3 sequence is CASRNRGRETQYF. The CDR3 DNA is TGTGCCAGCAGAAACAGGGGGCGGGAGACCCAGTACTTC.

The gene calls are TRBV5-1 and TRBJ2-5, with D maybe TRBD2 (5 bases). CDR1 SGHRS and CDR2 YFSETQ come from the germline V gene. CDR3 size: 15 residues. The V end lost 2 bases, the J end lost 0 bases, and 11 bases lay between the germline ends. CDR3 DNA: TGCGCCAGCAGCTTATCCGGCGGGTACCAAGAGACCCAGTACTTC. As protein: CASSLSGGYQETQYF.

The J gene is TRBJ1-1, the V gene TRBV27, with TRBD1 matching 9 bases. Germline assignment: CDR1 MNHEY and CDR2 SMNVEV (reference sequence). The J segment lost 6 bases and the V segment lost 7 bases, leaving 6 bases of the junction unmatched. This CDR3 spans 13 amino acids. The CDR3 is CASTKQGAPEAFF. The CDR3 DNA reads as TGTGCCAGCACCAAACAGGGGGCCCCTGAAGCTTTCTTT.

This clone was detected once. DNA for the CDR3: TGTGCCAGCAGTTACCCCAGGGGTAACGAGCAGTACTTC. This codes for CASSYPRGNEQYF. The chain joins TRBV6-7 to TRBJ2-7, with a weak D call TRBD1 (6 bases). TRBV6-7 is identified as an open reading frame with a role that is uncertain. CDR3 length: 13 amino acids. V was cut by 2 bases and J by 5 bases, with 10 bases left in between.

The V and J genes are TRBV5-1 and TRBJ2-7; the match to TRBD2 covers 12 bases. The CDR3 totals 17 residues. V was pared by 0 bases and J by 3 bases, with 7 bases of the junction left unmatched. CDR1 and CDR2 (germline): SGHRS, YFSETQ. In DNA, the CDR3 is TGCGCCAGCAGCTTGGGGGGACTAGCGGGTTCTTTCTACGAGCAGTACTTC. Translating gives CASSLGGLAGSFYEQYF.

The CDR3 DNA is TGTGCCACCCGGGACAGGGCGTCCTACAATGAGCAGTTCTTC. Amino acid sequence: CATRDRASYNEQFF. The chain is built from TRBV19 and TRBJ2-1, with TRBD1 matching 9 bases. The CDR3 has 14 residues. The ends lost 10 bases at V and 1 base at J; junction bases unmatched: 5. The germline V gene has CDR1 LNHDA and CDR2 SQIVND (reference sequence).

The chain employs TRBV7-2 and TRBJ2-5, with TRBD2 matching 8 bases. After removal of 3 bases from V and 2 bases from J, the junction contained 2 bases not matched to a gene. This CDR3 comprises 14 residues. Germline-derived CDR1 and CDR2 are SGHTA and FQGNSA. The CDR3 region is CASSFPSGQETQYF. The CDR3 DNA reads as TGTGCCAGCAGCTTCCCTAGCGGGCAAGAGACCCAGTACTTC.

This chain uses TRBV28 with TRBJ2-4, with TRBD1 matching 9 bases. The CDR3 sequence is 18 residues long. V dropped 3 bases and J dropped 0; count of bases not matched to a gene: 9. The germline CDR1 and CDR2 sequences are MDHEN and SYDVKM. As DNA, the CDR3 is TGTGCCAGCAGTTTTATCGGGACAGGGTCCTTAGCCAAAAACATTCAGTACTTC. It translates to CASSFIGTGSLAKNIQYF.

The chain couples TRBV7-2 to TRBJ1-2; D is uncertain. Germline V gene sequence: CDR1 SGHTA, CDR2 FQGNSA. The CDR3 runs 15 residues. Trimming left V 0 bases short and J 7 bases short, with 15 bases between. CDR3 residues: CASSLAFSQLSGYTF. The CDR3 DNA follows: TGTGCCAGCAGCTTAGCGTTTTCTCAGTTATCTGGCTACACCTTC.

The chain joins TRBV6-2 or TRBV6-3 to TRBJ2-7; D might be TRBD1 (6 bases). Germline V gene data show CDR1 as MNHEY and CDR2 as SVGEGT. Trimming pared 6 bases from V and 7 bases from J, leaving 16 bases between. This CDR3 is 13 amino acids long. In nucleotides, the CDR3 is TGTGCCAGCAGCATCAACCGGGACACGGAGCAGTACTTC. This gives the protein CASSINRDTEQYF.

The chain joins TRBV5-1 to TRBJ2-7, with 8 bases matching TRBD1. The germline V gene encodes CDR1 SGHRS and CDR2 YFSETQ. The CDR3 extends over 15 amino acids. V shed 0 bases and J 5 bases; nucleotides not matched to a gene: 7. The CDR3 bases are TGCGCCAGCAGCTTGGCTCATGACAGGGGCCACGAGCAGTACTTC. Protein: CASSLAHDRGHEQYF.

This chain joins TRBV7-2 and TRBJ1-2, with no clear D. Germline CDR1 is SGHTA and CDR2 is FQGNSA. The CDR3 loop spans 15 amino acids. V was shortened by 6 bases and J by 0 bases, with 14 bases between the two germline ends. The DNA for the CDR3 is TGTGCCAGCAGACAACAGTTTTTGGCTAACTATGGCTACACCTTC. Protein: CASRQQFLANYGYTF.

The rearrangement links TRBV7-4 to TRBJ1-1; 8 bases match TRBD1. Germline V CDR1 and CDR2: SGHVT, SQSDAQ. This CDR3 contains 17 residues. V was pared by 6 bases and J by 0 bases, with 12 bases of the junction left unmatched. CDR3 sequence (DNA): TGTGCCAGCAGACAAGGACAGGGCTTGAGAATGAACACTGAAGCTTTCTTT. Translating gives CASRQGQGLRMNTEAFF. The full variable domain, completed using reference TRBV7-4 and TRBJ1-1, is GAGVSQSPRYKVAKRGRDVALRCDSISGHVTLYWYRQTLGQGSEVLTYSQSDAQRDKSGRPSGRFSAERPERSVSTLKIQRTEQGDSAVYLCASRQGQGLRMNTEAFFGQGTRLTVV.

The CDR3: CASSVGASGILDEQFF. CDR3 nucleotide sequence: TGTGCCAGCAGCGTCGGGGCTAGCGGGATTTTGGATGAGCAGTTCTTC. This chain connects TRBV9 to TRBJ2-1, with 9 positions matching TRBD2. Germline CDR1 and CDR2: SGDLS and YYNGEE. V shed 2 bases, J shed 8 bases, and the junction held 11 bases outside the gene matches. The CDR3 length is 16 residues.

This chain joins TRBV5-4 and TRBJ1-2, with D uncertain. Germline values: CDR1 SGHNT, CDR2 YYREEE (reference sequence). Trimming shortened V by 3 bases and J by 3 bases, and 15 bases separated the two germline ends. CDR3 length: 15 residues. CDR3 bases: TGTGCCAGCAGCTCTACCGGGAGGGCCGACTATGGCTACACCTTC. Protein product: CASSSTGRADYGYTF.